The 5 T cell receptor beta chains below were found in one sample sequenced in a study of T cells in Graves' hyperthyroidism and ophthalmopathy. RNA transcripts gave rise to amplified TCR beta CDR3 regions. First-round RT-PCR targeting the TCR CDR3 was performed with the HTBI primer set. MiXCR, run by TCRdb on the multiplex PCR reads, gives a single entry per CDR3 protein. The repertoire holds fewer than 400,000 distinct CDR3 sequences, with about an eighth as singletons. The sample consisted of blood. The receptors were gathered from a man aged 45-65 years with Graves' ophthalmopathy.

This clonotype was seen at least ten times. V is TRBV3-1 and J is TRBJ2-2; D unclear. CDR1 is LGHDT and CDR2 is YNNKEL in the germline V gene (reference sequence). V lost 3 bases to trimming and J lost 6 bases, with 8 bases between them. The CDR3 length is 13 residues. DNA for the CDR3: TGTGCCAGCAGCCATGGTTGGCCCGGGGAGCTGTTTTTT. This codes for CASSHGWPGELFF.

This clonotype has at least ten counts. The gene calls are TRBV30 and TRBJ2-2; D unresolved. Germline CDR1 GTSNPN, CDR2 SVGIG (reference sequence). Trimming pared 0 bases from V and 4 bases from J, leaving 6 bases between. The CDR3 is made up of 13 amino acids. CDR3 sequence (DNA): TGTGCCTGGAGTGTTTTGATCACCGGGGAGCTGTTTTTT. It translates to CAWSVLITGELFF.

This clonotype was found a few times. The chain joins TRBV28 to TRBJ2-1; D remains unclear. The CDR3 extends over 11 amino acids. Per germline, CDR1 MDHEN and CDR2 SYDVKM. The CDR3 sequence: CTTFVLNEQFF. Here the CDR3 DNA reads TGTACCACCTTCGTCCTAAATGAGCAGTTCTTC.

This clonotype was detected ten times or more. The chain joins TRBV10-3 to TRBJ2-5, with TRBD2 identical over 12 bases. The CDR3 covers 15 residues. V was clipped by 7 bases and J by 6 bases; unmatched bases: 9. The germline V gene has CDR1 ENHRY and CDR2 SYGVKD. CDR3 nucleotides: TGTGCCATCAACGGACTAGCGGGACCCTCACAGACCCAGTACTTC. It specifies CAINGLAGPSQTQYF.

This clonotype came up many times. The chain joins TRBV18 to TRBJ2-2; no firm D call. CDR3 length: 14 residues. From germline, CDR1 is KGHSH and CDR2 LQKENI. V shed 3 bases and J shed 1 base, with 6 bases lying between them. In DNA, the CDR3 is TGTGCCAGCTCACCTAACAAGAACACCGGGGAGCTGTTTTTT. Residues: CASSPNKNTGELFF. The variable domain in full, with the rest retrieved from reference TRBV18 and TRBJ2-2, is NAGVMQNPRHLVRRRGQEARLRCSPMKGHSHVYWYRQLPEEGLKFMVYLQKENIIDESGMPKERFSAEFPKEGPSILRIQQVVRGDSAAYFCASSPNKNTGELFFGEGSRLTVL.